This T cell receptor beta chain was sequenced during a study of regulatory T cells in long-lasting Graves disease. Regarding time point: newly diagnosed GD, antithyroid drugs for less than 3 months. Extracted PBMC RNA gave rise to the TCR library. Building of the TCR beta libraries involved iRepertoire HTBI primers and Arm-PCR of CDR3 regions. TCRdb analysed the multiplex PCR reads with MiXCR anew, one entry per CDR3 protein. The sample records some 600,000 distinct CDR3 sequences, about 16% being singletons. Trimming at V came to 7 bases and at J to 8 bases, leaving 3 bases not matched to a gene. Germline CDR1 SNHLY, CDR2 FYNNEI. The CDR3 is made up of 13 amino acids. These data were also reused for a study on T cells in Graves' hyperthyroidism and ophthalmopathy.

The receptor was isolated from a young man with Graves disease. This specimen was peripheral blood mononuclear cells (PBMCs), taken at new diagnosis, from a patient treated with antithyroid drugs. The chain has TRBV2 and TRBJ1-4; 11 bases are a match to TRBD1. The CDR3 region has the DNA TGTGCCAGCAATTGGGACAGGGGGGAAAAACTGTTTTTT. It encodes CASNWDRGEKLFF.